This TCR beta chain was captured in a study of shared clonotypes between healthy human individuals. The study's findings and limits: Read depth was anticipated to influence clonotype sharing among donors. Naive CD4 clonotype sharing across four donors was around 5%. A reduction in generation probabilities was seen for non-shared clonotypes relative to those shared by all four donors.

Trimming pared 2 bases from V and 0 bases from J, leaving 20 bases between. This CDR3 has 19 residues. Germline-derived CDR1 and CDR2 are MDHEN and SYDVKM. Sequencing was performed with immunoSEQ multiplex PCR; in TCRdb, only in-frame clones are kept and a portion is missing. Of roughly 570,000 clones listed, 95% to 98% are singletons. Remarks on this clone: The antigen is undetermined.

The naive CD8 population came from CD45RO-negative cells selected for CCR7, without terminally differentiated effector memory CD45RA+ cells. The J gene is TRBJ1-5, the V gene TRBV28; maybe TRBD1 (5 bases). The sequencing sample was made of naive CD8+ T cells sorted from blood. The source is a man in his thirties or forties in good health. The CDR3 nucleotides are TGTGCCAGCAGTTTAGGAGCTCTTTTCGGGGCCCATAGCAATCAGCCCCAGCATTTT. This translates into CASSLGALFGAHSNQPQHF.